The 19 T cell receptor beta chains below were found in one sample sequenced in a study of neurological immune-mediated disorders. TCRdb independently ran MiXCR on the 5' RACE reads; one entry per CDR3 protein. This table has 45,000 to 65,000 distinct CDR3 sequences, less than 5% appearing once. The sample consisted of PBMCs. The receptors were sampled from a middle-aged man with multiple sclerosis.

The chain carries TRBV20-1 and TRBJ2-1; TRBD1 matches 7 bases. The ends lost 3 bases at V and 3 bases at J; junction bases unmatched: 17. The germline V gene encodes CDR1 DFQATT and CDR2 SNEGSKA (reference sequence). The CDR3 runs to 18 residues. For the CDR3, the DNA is TGCAGTGCTAGGGCCGCTCGGGACAGACAACGCCACTACAATGAGCAGTTCTTC. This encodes CSARAARDRQRHYNEQFF.

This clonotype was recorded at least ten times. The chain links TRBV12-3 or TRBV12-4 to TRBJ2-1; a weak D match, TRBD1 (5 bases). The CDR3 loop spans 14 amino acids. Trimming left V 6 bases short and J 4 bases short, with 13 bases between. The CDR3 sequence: CASSPPDTYNEQFF. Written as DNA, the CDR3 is TGTGCCAGCAGCCCGCCGGACACTTACAATGAGCAGTTCTTC.

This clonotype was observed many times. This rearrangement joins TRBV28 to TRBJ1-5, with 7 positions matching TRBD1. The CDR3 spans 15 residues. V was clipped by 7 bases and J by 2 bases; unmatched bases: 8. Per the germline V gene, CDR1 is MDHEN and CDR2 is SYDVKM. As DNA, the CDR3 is TGTGCCAGCACCCAGACAGGGTGGCGCAATCAGCCCCAGCATTTT. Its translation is CASTQTGWRNQPQHF.

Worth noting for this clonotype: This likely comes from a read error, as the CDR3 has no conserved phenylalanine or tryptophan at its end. This chain's CDR3 is CSGLQGGGEKLFN. The CDR3 nucleotides read TGCAGCGGTTTACAGGGCGGCGGTGAAAAACTGTTTAAT. The gene calls are TRBV29-1 and TRBJ1-4, with a weak D call TRBD1 (6 bases). The CDR3 runs to 13 residues. V gave up 7 bases and J gave up 7 bases, with 16 bases separating them. CDR1 and CDR2 from the germline V gene are SQVTM and ANQGSEA.

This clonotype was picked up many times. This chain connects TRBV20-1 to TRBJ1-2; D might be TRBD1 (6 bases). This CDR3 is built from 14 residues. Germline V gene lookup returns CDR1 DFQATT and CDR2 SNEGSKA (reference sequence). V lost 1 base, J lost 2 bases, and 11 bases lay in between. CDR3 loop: CSARGAGDNYGYTF. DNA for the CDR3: TGCAGTGCTAGAGGGGCAGGGGACAACTATGGCTACACCTTC.

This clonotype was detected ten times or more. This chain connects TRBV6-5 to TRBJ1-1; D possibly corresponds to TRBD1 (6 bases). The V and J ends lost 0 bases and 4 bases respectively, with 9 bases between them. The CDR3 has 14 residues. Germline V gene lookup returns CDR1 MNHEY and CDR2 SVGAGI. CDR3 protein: CASSYSAGATEAFF. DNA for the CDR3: TGTGCCAGCAGTTACTCAGCAGGGGCCACTGAAGCTTTCTTT.

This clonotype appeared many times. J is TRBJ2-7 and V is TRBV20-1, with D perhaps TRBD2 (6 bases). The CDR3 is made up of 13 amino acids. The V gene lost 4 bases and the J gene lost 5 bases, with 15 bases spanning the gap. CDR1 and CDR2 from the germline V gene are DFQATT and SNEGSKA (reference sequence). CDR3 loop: CSATGELANEQYF. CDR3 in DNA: TGCAGTGCTACCGGGGAACTAGCAAACGAGCAGTACTTC.

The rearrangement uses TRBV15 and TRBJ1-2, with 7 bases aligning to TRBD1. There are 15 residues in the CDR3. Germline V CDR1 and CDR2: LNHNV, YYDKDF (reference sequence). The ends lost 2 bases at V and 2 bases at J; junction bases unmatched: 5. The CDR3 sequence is CATSRRQGGNYGYTF. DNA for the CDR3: TGTGCCACCAGCAGAAGACAGGGCGGGAACTATGGCTACACCTTC.

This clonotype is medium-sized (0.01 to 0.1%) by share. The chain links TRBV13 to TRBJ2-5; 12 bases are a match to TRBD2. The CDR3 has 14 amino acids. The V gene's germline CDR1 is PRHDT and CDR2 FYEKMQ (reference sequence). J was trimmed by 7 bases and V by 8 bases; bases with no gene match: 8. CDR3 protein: CASSAASGRVTQYF. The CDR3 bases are TGTGCCAGCTCCGCGGCTAGCGGGAGGGTGACCCAGTACTTC.

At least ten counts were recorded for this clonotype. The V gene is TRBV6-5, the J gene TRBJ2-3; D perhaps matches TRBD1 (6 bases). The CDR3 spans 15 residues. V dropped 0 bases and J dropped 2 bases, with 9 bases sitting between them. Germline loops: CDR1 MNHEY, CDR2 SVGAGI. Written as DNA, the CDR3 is TGTGCCAGCAGTTACTCGACAGGATCCACAGATACGCAGTATTTT. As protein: CASSYSTGSTDTQYF.

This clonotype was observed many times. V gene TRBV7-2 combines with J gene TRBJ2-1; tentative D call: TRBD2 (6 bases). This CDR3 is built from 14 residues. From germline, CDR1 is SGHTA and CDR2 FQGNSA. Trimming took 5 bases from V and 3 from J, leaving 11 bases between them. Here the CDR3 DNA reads TGTGCCAGCAGCCCCGGGACTCACTACAATGAGCAGTTCTTC. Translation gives CASSPGTHYNEQFF. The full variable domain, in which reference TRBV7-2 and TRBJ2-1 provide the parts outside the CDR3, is GAGVSQSPSNKVTEKGKDVELRCDPISGHTALYWYRQSLGQGLEFLIYFQGNSAPDKSGLPSDRFSAERTGGSVSTLTIQRTQQEDSAVYLCASSPGTHYNEQFFGPGTRLTVL.

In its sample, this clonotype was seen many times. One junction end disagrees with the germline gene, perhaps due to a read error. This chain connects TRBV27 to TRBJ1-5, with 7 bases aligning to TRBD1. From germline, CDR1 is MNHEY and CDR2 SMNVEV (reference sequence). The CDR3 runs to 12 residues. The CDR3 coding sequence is TGTGCCAGCAAAAACAGGGGTCAGCCCCAGAATTTT. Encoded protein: CASKNRGQPQNF.

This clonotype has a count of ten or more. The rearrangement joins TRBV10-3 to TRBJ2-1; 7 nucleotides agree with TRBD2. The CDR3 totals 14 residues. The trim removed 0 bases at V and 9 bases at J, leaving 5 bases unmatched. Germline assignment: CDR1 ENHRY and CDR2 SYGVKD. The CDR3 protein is CAISESTSYGEQFF. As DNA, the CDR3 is TGTGCCATCAGTGAGTCGACTAGCTACGGTGAGCAGTTCTTC.

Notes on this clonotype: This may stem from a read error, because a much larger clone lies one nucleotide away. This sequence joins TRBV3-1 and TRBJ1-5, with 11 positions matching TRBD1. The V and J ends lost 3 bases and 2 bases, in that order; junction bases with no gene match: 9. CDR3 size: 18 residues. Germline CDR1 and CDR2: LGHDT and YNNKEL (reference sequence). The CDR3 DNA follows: TGTGCCAGCAGCCACTCTGTTGGACAGGGGGCTTGCAATCAGCCCCAGCATTTT. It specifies CASSHSVGQGACNQPQHF.

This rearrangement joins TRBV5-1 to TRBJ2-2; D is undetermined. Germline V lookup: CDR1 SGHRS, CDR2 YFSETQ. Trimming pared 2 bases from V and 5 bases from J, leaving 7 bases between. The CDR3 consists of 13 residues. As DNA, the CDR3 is TGCGCCAGCAGCTTAGGATCAACCGGGGAGCTGTTTTTT. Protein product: CASSLGSTGELFF.

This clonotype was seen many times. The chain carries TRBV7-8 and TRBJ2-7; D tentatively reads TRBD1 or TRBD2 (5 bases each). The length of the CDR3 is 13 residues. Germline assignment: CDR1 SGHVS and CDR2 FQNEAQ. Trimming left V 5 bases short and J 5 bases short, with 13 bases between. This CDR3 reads CASSPGPANEQYF. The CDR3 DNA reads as TGTGCCAGCAGCCCGGGACCCGCCAACGAGCAGTACTTC.

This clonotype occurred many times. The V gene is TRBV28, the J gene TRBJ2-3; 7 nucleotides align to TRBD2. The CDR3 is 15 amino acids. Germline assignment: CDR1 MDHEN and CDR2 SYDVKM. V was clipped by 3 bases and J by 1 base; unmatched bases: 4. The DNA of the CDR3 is TGTGCCAGCAGTTTTGCGGGAGTTGGCACAGATACGCAGTATTTT. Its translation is CASSFAGVGTDTQYF.

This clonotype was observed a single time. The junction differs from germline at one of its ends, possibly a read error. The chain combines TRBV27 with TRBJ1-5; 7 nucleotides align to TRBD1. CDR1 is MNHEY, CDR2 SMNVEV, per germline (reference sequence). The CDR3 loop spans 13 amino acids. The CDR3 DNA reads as TGTGCCAGCAGTTTGACAGGGAGTCAGCCCCAGAATTTT. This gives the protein CASSLTGSQPQNF.

CDR3 in amino acids: CASSPSGAHYNEQFF. DNA of the CDR3: TGTGCCAGCAGCCCTAGCGGGGCTCACTACAATGAGCAGTTCTTC. The chain recombines TRBV7-3 with TRBJ2-1; 9 nucleotides agree with TRBD2. Germline CDR1 is SGHTA and CDR2 is FQGTGA. The CDR3 totals 15 residues. The trim removed 5 bases at V and 3 bases at J, leaving 5 bases unmatched.